This is a list of T cell receptor beta chains from one sample in a study of blood T cells in healthy people across ages. TCRdb analysed the 5' RACE reads with MiXCR anew, one entry per CDR3 protein. This table has some 920,000 distinct CDR3 sequences, just over 50% appearing once. Sequenced input: blood. Receptors were obtained from a woman aged 55-75 years in good health. The CDR3 runs from the conserved cysteine through the conserved F or W. D genes are given only for firm matches. Clone size, where shown, is once, few, many, or a class for clones that have expanded.

d_call: TRBD2
cdr3_length: 15
j_call: TRBJ2-7
clone_size: few
v_call: TRBV27
cdr3_nt: TGTGCCAGCAGTTTAATTACTAGCGGGAACCACGAGCAGTACTTC
cdr3_aa: CASSLITSGNHEQYF

d_call: TRBD1
cdr3_length: 15
j_call: TRBJ2-7
clone_size: once
v_call: TRBV6-5
cdr3_nt: TGTGCCAGCAGTTACGCGACAGGGCCCACCTACGAGCAGTACTTC
cdr3_aa: CASSYATGPTYEQYF

d_call: TRBD1
cdr3_length: 14
j_call: TRBJ2-7
clone_size: NA
v_call: TRBV20-1
cdr3_nt: TGCAGTGCTCCCAAGGGGACAGGTACCTACGAGCAGTACTTC
cdr3_aa: CSAPKGTGTYEQYF

d_call: NA
cdr3_length: 14
j_call: TRBJ2-5
clone_size: few
v_call: TRBV11-2
cdr3_nt: TGTGCCAGCAGCTCCCGGTGGGGCCAAGAGACCCAGTACTTC
cdr3_aa: CASSSRWGQETQYF

d_call: NA
cdr3_length: 12
j_call: TRBJ2-3
clone_size: few
v_call: TRBV20-1
cdr3_nt: TGCAGTGCTAGAGTGGGTTCAGATACGCAGTATTTT
cdr3_aa: CSARVGSDTQYF

d_call: NA
cdr3_length: 14
j_call: TRBJ1-5
clone_size: NA
v_call: TRBV7-2
cdr3_nt: TGTGCCAGCAGCTTAGTGGGTGTGGGATGGCCCCAGCATTTT
cdr3_aa: CASSLVGVGWPQHF

d_call: NA
cdr3_length: 15
j_call: TRBJ2-7
clone_size: NA
v_call: TRBV5-4
cdr3_nt: TGTGCCAGCAACGTGGGGAGGGGGCCCTACAATGAGCAGTACTTC
cdr3_aa: CASNVGRGPYNEQYF

d_call: TRBD1
cdr3_length: 12
j_call: TRBJ1-2
clone_size: NA
v_call: TRBV29-1
cdr3_nt: TGCAGCGTTGGACAGGGGGCAGTTGGCTACACCTTC
cdr3_aa: CSVGQGAVGYTF

d_call: NA
cdr3_length: 14
j_call: TRBJ2-7
clone_size: NA
v_call: TRBV9
cdr3_nt: TGTGCCAGCAGCCTTCGGGACGGAACCTACGAGCAGTACTTC
cdr3_aa: CASSLRDGTYEQYF

d_call: NA
cdr3_length: 11
j_call: TRBJ2-7
clone_size: NA
v_call: TRBV10-3
cdr3_nt: TGTGCCATCCGGGATGCCTACGAGCAGTACTTC
cdr3_aa: CAIRDAYEQYF

d_call: NA
cdr3_length: 13
j_call: TRBJ1-5
clone_size: NA
v_call: TRBV7-9
cdr3_nt: TGTGCCAGCAGCTTAAATTTCAATCAGCCCCAGCATTTT
cdr3_aa: CASSLNFNQPQHF

d_call: TRBD1
cdr3_length: 17
j_call: TRBJ2-1
clone_size: NA
v_call: TRBV3-1
cdr3_nt: TGTGCCAGCAGCCGAGACAGGGGTCTAAGCTCCTACAATGAGCAGTTCTTC
cdr3_aa: CASSRDRGLSSYNEQFF

d_call: TRBD2
cdr3_length: 15
j_call: TRBJ2-5
clone_size: NA
v_call: TRBV27
cdr3_nt: TGTGCCAGCAGTAGAGGGACTAGCCGGTTGGAGACCCAGTACTTC
cdr3_aa: CASSRGTSRLETQYF

d_call: TRBD1
cdr3_length: 16
j_call: TRBJ1-1
clone_size: NA
v_call: TRBV15
cdr3_nt: TGTGCCACCAGCAGAACCGGGACAGGGGAGGTCACTGAAGCTTTCTTT
cdr3_aa: CATSRTGTGEVTEAFF

d_call: NA
cdr3_length: 18
j_call: TRBJ2-4
clone_size: few
v_call: TRBV11-2
cdr3_nt: TGTGCCAGCAGCTCCTCCTATAAGGGGGGCAGGGTAAATAACATTCAGTACTTC
cdr3_aa: CASSSSYKGGRVNNIQYF

d_call: TRBD1
cdr3_length: 13
j_call: TRBJ1-1
clone_size: NA
v_call: TRBV25-1
cdr3_nt: TGTGCCAGCAGTGATAGAACAGGGGGTGAAGCTTTCTTT
cdr3_aa: CASSDRTGGEAFF

d_call: TRBD1
cdr3_length: 18
j_call: TRBJ2-6
clone_size: few
v_call: TRBV12-3/TRBV12-4
cdr3_nt: TGTGCCAGCAGTTTACGGACAGGCCACCGCTCTGGGGCCAACGTCCTGACTTTC
cdr3_aa: CASSLRTGHRSGANVLTF

d_call: TRBD2
cdr3_length: 17
j_call: TRBJ2-7
clone_size: NA
v_call: TRBV5-1
cdr3_nt: TGCGCCAGCAGCTTGGAAGTACTAGCGGGAAGCTCCTACGAGCAGTACTTC
cdr3_aa: CASSLEVLAGSSYEQYF

d_call: NA
cdr3_length: 14
j_call: TRBJ1-5
clone_size: NA
v_call: TRBV6-1
cdr3_nt: TGTGCCAGTTTGGACGGTTATAGCAATCAGCCCCAGCATTTT
cdr3_aa: CASLDGYSNQPQHF

d_call: NA
cdr3_length: 13
j_call: TRBJ2-7
clone_size: NA
v_call: TRBV6-5
cdr3_nt: TGTGCCAGCAGGAGGACAGCCAACTACGAGCAGTACTTC
cdr3_aa: CASRRTANYEQYF

d_call: TRBD2
cdr3_length: 15
j_call: TRBJ2-7
clone_size: NA
v_call: TRBV27
cdr3_nt: TGTGCCAGCAGTAGTACCGGGACTAGGGGGGGTCGCCAGTACTTC
cdr3_aa: CASSSTGTRGGRQYF

d_call: NA
cdr3_length: 14
j_call: TRBJ2-1
clone_size: NA
v_call: TRBV6-1
cdr3_nt: TGTGCCAGCAGCGGGCCGAGGTATAGCAATGAGCAGTTCTTC
cdr3_aa: CASSGPRYSNEQFF

d_call: NA
cdr3_length: 12
j_call: TRBJ1-2
clone_size: NA
v_call: TRBV29-1
cdr3_nt: TGCAGCGGTTACCGATGGGACTATGGCTACACCTTC
cdr3_aa: CSGYRWDYGYTF

d_call: NA
cdr3_length: 16
j_call: TRBJ1-1
clone_size: NA
v_call: TRBV5-1
cdr3_nt: TGCGCCAGCAGCTTGAAAGGAAGAGGGCCCAACACTGAAGCTTTCTTT
cdr3_aa: CASSLKGRGPNTEAFF

d_call: NA
cdr3_length: 12
j_call: TRBJ1-5
clone_size: few
v_call: TRBV12-3/TRBV12-4
cdr3_nt: TGTGCCAGCAGTCGGGGGGGGGCGCCCCAGCATTTT
cdr3_aa: CASSRGGAPQHF

d_call: TRBD2
cdr3_length: 16
j_call: TRBJ2-3
clone_size: NA
v_call: TRBV4-2
cdr3_nt: TGTGCCAGCAGCCAAGACCTAAGAGGGAGGGGAGGTACGCAGTATTTT
cdr3_aa: CASSQDLRGRGGTQYF

d_call: NA
cdr3_length: 14
j_call: TRBJ2-7
clone_size: NA
v_call: TRBV7-2
cdr3_nt: TGTGCCAGCAGCTCCGGGACTGTCGCCTACGAGCAGTACTTC
cdr3_aa: CASSSGTVAYEQYF

d_call: NA
cdr3_length: 12
j_call: TRBJ2-7
clone_size: NA
v_call: TRBV20-1
cdr3_nt: TGCAGCGGGACCCCTGAACACTACGAGCAGTACTTC
cdr3_aa: CSGTPEHYEQYF

d_call: TRBD2
cdr3_length: 17
j_call: TRBJ2-1
clone_size: NA
v_call: TRBV4-1
cdr3_nt: TGCGCCAGCAGCCAGTCCTTCACTAGCGGGAGGCCCAATGAGCAGTTCTTC
cdr3_aa: CASSQSFTSGRPNEQFF

d_call: NA
cdr3_length: 13
j_call: TRBJ2-7
clone_size: NA
v_call: TRBV11-2
cdr3_nt: TGTGCCAGCAAACAGGGTACCATTCTCGAGCAGTACTTC
cdr3_aa: CASKQGTILEQYF

d_call: TRBD2
cdr3_length: 15
j_call: TRBJ2-1
clone_size: NA
v_call: TRBV27
cdr3_nt: TGTGCCAGCAGTTTAGGGACTAGCGGGATGAATGAGCAGTTCTTC
cdr3_aa: CASSLGTSGMNEQFF

d_call: TRBD2
cdr3_length: 19
j_call: TRBJ2-5
clone_size: NA
v_call: TRBV20-1
cdr3_nt: TGCAGTGCTAGCCCTAAACTAGCGGGAGGGCGCGCCAGGGAAGAGACCCAGTACTTC
cdr3_aa: CSASPKLAGGRAREETQYF

d_call: NA
cdr3_length: 11
j_call: TRBJ1-2
clone_size: NA
v_call: TRBV20-1
cdr3_nt: TGCAGTGCATCAGATGGGTATGGCTACACCTTC
cdr3_aa: CSASDGYGYTF

d_call: TRBD1
cdr3_length: 15
j_call: TRBJ1-1
clone_size: NA
v_call: TRBV9
cdr3_nt: TGTGCCAGCAGCGGGGGGACAGGGGGCGCCGCTGAAGCTTTCTTT
cdr3_aa: CASSGGTGGAAEAFF

d_call: NA
cdr3_length: 12
j_call: TRBJ2-7
clone_size: NA
v_call: TRBV6-2/TRBV6-3
cdr3_nt: TGTGCCAGCAGTTATTCAGCCGCCGAGCAGTACTTC
cdr3_aa: CASSYSAAEQYF

d_call: TRBD1
cdr3_length: 16
j_call: TRBJ2-3
clone_size: NA
v_call: TRBV5-1
cdr3_nt: TGCGCCAGCAGCCCAGGACAGGGACTGTTTGCAGATACGCAGTATTTT
cdr3_aa: CASSPGQGLFADTQYF

d_call: NA
cdr3_length: 12
j_call: TRBJ1-3
clone_size: NA
v_call: TRBV12-3/TRBV12-4
cdr3_nt: TGTGCCAGCAGTAACAGTGGAAACACCATATATTTT
cdr3_aa: CASSNSGNTIYF

d_call: NA
cdr3_length: 13
j_call: TRBJ2-4
clone_size: NA
v_call: TRBV12-3/TRBV12-4
cdr3_nt: TGTGCCAGCAGTGCCTCCAGGGTTGGCATTCAGTACTTC
cdr3_aa: CASSASRVGIQYF

d_call: TRBD2
cdr3_length: 18
j_call: TRBJ2-1
clone_size: many
v_call: TRBV20-1
cdr3_nt: TGCAGTGCCGACCAGACTAGCGCCCCTGGGGTATCCTACAATGAGCAGTTCTTC
cdr3_aa: CSADQTSAPGVSYNEQFF

d_call: TRBD1
cdr3_length: 14
j_call: TRBJ2-7
clone_size: few
v_call: TRBV3-1
cdr3_nt: TGTGCCAGCAGCCAAGGAGGGACAGAATACGAGCAGTACTTC
cdr3_aa: CASSQGGTEYEQYF

d_call: NA
cdr3_length: 15
j_call: TRBJ2-1
clone_size: many
v_call: TRBV6-2/TRBV6-3
cdr3_nt: TGTGCCAGCCGCGACCTGGACTCTAGCTACAATGAGCAGTTCTTC
cdr3_aa: CASRDLDSSYNEQFF

d_call: NA
cdr3_length: 13
j_call: TRBJ2-7
clone_size: NA
v_call: TRBV29-1
cdr3_nt: TGCAGCGTTGAAGGGGGGGCGGATTACGAGCAGTACTTC
cdr3_aa: CSVEGGADYEQYF

d_call: NA
cdr3_length: 14
j_call: TRBJ2-3
clone_size: few
v_call: TRBV5-4
cdr3_nt: TGTGCCAGCAGCTTAGCGGTTCGGGGGGATACGCAGTATTTT
cdr3_aa: CASSLAVRGDTQYF

d_call: NA
cdr3_length: 16
j_call: TRBJ2-1
clone_size: few
v_call: TRBV11-2
cdr3_nt: TGTGCCAGCAGCAAATTACAGGGAGGGAACTACAATGAGCAGTTCTTC
cdr3_aa: CASSKLQGGNYNEQFF

d_call: NA
cdr3_length: 13
j_call: TRBJ1-2
clone_size: NA
v_call: TRBV27
cdr3_nt: TGTGCCAGCCCTCTCGCGGACTACTATGGCTACACCTTC
cdr3_aa: CASPLADYYGYTF

d_call: TRBD2
cdr3_length: 15
j_call: TRBJ2-7
clone_size: NA
v_call: TRBV20-1
cdr3_nt: TGCAGTGCTAGAGCTCCTAGCGGGAGGGCGATCGAGCAGTACTTC
cdr3_aa: CSARAPSGRAIEQYF

d_call: TRBD2
cdr3_length: 16
j_call: TRBJ2-1
clone_size: NA
v_call: TRBV9
cdr3_nt: TGTGCCAGCAGCCCCCGGGGGCGGGAGGTTTGGCATGAGCAGTTCTTC
cdr3_aa: CASSPRGREVWHEQFF

d_call: TRBD1
cdr3_length: 20
j_call: TRBJ2-1
clone_size: NA
v_call: TRBV27
cdr3_nt: TGTGCCAGCAGTTTCCCTACCGCCATACAGGGGGCGACGGGTTACAATGAGCAGTTCTTC
cdr3_aa: CASSFPTAIQGATGYNEQFF

d_call: TRBD2
cdr3_length: 16
j_call: TRBJ2-3
clone_size: NA
v_call: TRBV5-1
cdr3_nt: TGCGCCAGCAGCTCAGGTCGACTAGCGGGAGCAGATACGCAGTATTTT
cdr3_aa: CASSSGRLAGADTQYF

d_call: NA
cdr3_length: 14
j_call: TRBJ2-5
clone_size: NA
v_call: TRBV6-1
cdr3_nt: TGTGCCAGTACTAGGGGAGACTCGGTAGAGACCCAGTACTTC
cdr3_aa: CASTRGDSVETQYF

d_call: NA
cdr3_length: 15
j_call: TRBJ2-1
clone_size: NA
v_call: TRBV5-5
cdr3_nt: TGTGCCAGCAGCGAGTACTGGGGCGACTACAATGAGCAGTTCTTC
cdr3_aa: CASSEYWGDYNEQFF

d_call: NA
cdr3_length: 14
j_call: TRBJ2-7
clone_size: few
v_call: TRBV7-9
cdr3_nt: TGTGCCAGCAGCCTCTCCGGGACCCCCTACGAGCAGTACTTC
cdr3_aa: CASSLSGTPYEQYF

d_call: TRBD1
cdr3_length: 13
j_call: TRBJ2-2
clone_size: NA
v_call: TRBV28
cdr3_nt: TGTGCCAGCAGTGTGGACAGGGTCCCGAAGCTGTTTTTT
cdr3_aa: CASSVDRVPKLFF

d_call: NA
cdr3_length: 14
j_call: TRBJ2-7
clone_size: NA
v_call: TRBV27
cdr3_nt: TGTGCCAGCAGTTTTCTACAGGGAACGGACGAGCAGTACTTC
cdr3_aa: CASSFLQGTDEQYF

d_call: NA
cdr3_length: 13
j_call: TRBJ2-7
clone_size: NA
v_call: TRBV7-6
cdr3_nt: TGTGCCAGCAGCTTTCTAGCTGCATCCGAGCAGTACTTC
cdr3_aa: CASSFLAASEQYF

d_call: TRBD2
cdr3_length: 15
j_call: TRBJ2-1
clone_size: NA
v_call: TRBV6-6
cdr3_nt: TGTGCCAGCCCACCTACTAGCGGGCCAGGCAATGAGCAGTTCTTC
cdr3_aa: CASPPTSGPGNEQFF

d_call: NA
cdr3_length: 14
j_call: TRBJ1-1
clone_size: NA
v_call: TRBV7-3
cdr3_nt: TGTGCCAGCAGCTATTCGGGGATGAGTACTGAAGCTTTCTTT
cdr3_aa: CASSYSGMSTEAFF

d_call: TRBD2
cdr3_length: 19
j_call: TRBJ2-7
clone_size: NA
v_call: TRBV5-1
cdr3_nt: TGCGCCAGCAGCTCGCGAGGACAGCTAGCGGGAGCCTTAGACTACGAGCAGTACTTC
cdr3_aa: CASSSRGQLAGALDYEQYF

d_call: NA
cdr3_length: 17
j_call: TRBJ1-1
clone_size: NA
v_call: TRBV6-5
cdr3_nt: TGTGCCAGCAGTTATCATCTGACAAGCAGATCGAACACTGAAGCTTTCTTT
cdr3_aa: CASSYHLTSRSNTEAFF

d_call: NA
cdr3_length: 12
j_call: TRBJ2-7
clone_size: NA
v_call: TRBV6-2/TRBV6-3
cdr3_nt: TGTGCCAGCAGAAATCCGAACTACGAGCAGTACTTC
cdr3_aa: CASRNPNYEQYF